This TCR beta chain was sequenced during a study of T cell responses to AZD1222 COVID-19 vaccine. Study in general: Investigators merged groups given second doses at roughly 4 or roughly 12 weeks.

Study-level findings and limits: Only six people who got AZD1222 tested seropositive at baseline. Samples come after the peak T cell response, not at day 14. The donor cohort was predominantly white British with a female majority, and clonal diversity may have been underestimated.

As regards this clone: The target antigen is unknown.

This table comes from immunoSEQ multiplex PCR, and its TCRdb copy is limited to in-frame clones, with some not included. The profile shows 90,000 to 150,000 clones, approximately 90% of them singletons. The specimen was peripheral blood, collected on day 0 of AZD1222 vaccination. This clonotype was obtained from an adult in good health.

The DNA of the CDR3 is TGTGCCACCAGTGACCCCGGACAGTATTATGGCTACACCTTC. Encoded protein: CATSDPGQYYGYTF. The gene calls are TRBV24-1 and TRBJ1-2, with D tentatively TRBD1 (6 bases). Deletions cut 4 bases from V and 5 bases from J, with 13 bases between. CDR3 length: 14 amino acids. Germline V lookup: CDR1 KGHDR, CDR2 SFDVKD.